These 9 T cell receptor beta chains came from one sample sequenced in a study of graft-versus-host responses after intestinal transplantation (dated by TCRdb to the early 2020s). Their target antigens are unknown. Receptor amplification or capture employed the immunoSEQ multiplex PCR assay. The immuneACCESS repertoire file appears here via TCRdb, limited to in-frame rearrangements. These files lack a portion of the clones; in checked studies, under half of the deficit traces to unresolved V genes, and the cause of the others is not known. The sample includes 85,000 to 100,000 clones, with 85% to 95% observed a single time. 0.3% to 0.35% of the sample goes to the ten largest clones. The label giving this sample's time point can be read as: cells obtained before transplantation from donor or recipient. This specimen consisted of unstimulated CD4+ T cells sorted from spleen or lymph node cells, obtained before transplant. Receptors originate from a human donor who was the organ donor for an intestinal transplant.

The chain carries TRBV18 and TRBJ1-1; D uncertain. The germline V and J ends were trimmed by 3 bases and 1 base, with 9 bases remaining between them. This CDR3 comprises 14 residues. Germline assignment: CDR1 KGHSH and CDR2 LQKENI. The CDR3 DNA reads TGTGCCAGCTCACCTGGGTCGGGGAACACTGAAGCTTTCTTT. This sequence encodes CASSPGSGNTEAFF. Using reference TRBV18 and TRBJ1-1 for the parts outside the CDR3, the full variable domain is NAGVMQNPRHLVRRRGQEARLRCSPMKGHSHVYWYRQLPEEGLKFMVYLQKENIIDESGMPKERFSAEFPKEGPSILRIQQVVRGDSAAYFCASSPGSGNTEAFFGQGTRLTVV.

The V and J genes are TRBV2 and TRBJ2-1; unclear D gene. V was clipped by 3 bases and J by 0 bases, with 9 bases between them. Germline V gene lookup returns CDR1 SNHLY and CDR2 FYNNEI. CDR3 length: 15 residues. The CDR3 region is CASSDWQNSYNEQFF. The DNA of the CDR3 is TGTGCCAGCAGTGACTGGCAGAACTCCTACAATGAGCAGTTCTTC. The variable domain in full, completed from reference TRBV2 and TRBJ2-1, reads EPEVTQTPSHQVTQMGQEVILRCVPISNHLYFYWYRQILGQKVEFLVSFYNNEISEKSEIFDDQFSVERPDGSNFTLKIRSTKLEDSAMYFCASSDWQNSYNEQFFGPGTRLTVL.

This chain joins TRBV18 and TRBJ1-1, with 8 bases fitting TRBD1. The germline V gene encodes CDR1 KGHSH and CDR2 LQKENI. The trim removed 5 bases at V and 3 bases at J, leaving 2 bases unmatched. This CDR3 spans 13 amino acids. The CDR3 spells CASSKQGDTEAFF. CDR3 nucleotides: TGTGCCAGCTCAAAACAGGGGGACACTGAAGCTTTCTTT.

The chain uses TRBV7-6 and TRBJ2-1, with 14 bases matching TRBD2. The CDR3 has 19 amino acids. Germline V gene lookup returns CDR1 SGHVS and CDR2 FNYEAQ. The V gene end was trimmed by 3 bases and the J gene end by 0 bases; junction bases not matched to a gene: 7. CDR3 region: CASSLGLAGALSSYNEQFF. CDR3 DNA sequence: TGTGCCAGCAGCTTGGGACTAGCGGGGGCATTAAGCTCCTACAATGAGCAGTTCTTC.

In nucleotides, the CDR3 is TGTGCCAGCTCACACATCTTGGACAGGGATAAGAGAAACACCATATATTTT. Residues: CASSHILDRDKRNTIYF. V gene TRBV18 combines with J gene TRBJ1-3, with 8 positions matching TRBD1. The CDR3 has 17 amino acids. Germline lookup yields CDR1 KGHSH and CDR2 LQKENI. J lost 5 bases, V lost 4 bases, and 13 bases had no gene match.

This clone was seen once. The rearrangement links TRBV6-1 to TRBJ2-1; 7 nucleotides line up with TRBD2. The CDR3 covers 17 residues. Germline V gene lookup returns CDR1 MNHNS and CDR2 SASEGT. The trim removed 0 bases at V and 0 bases at J, leaving 5 bases unmatched. CDR3 loop: CASSEAGGTPSYNEQFF. The CDR3 DNA follows: TGTGCCAGCAGTGAAGCGGGGGGGACTCCCTCCTACAATGAGCAGTTCTTC.

The chain links TRBV5-4 to TRBJ1-2; D is possibly TRBD1 (6 bases). V was trimmed by 0 bases and J by 8 bases, leaving 11 bases between them. The CDR3 totals 13 residues. The germline V gene has CDR1 SGHNT and CDR2 YYREEE (reference sequence). This chain's CDR3 is CASSLGQVAGYTF. The CDR3 nucleotides are TGTGCCAGCAGCTTGGGACAGGTTGCAGGCTACACCTTC.

V and J are TRBV28 and TRBJ1-3; D remains unclear. Germline-derived CDR1 and CDR2 are MDHEN and SYDVKM. The CDR3 runs 12 residues. V lost 6 bases and J 4 bases, leaving 7 bases between the germline ends. The CDR3 sequence: CASSREGNTIYF. CDR3 nucleotide sequence: TGTGCCAGCAGCCGTGAGGGAAACACCATATATTTT.

V usage is TRBV7-2 and J usage is TRBJ2-7; 7 bases agree with TRBD2. The CDR3 length is 16 residues. Trimming removed 1 base from V and 3 bases from J; junction bases left unmatched: 9. Germline V gene data show CDR1 as SGHTA and CDR2 as FQGNSA. As DNA, the CDR3 is TGTGCCAGCAGCTTAGGGATGGCGGGAGTGGGCTACGAGCAGTACTTC. Amino acid sequence: CASSLGMAGVGYEQYF. Full variable domain (missing parts from reference TRBV7-2 and TRBJ2-7): GAGVSQSPSNKVTEKGKDVELRCDPISGHTALYWYRQSLGQGLEFLIYFQGNSAPDKSGLPSDRFSAERTGGSVSTLTIQRTQQEDSAVYLCASSLGMAGVGYEQYFGPGTRLTVT.